These 12 T cell receptor beta chains were all obtained from the same sample, sequenced in a study of cytomegalovirus exposure and HLA in healthy donors. PCR amplification relied on 60 Vbeta primers (plus 13 Jbeta primers). Using immunoSEQ multiplex PCR, the repertoire was profiled, and TCRdb retains in-frame clones only, with some absent. This table holds about 180,000 clones, 80% found once. Sequencing was carried out using PBMCs. The source of these receptors is a girl aged 10-17 years in good health and CMV-seropositive.

This rearrangement joins TRBV2 to TRBJ2-3, with 9 bases matching TRBD2. V lost 2 bases to trimming and J lost 1 base; unmatched junction nucleotides: 4. The CDR3 consists of 16 residues. Germline CDR1 and CDR2: SNHLY and FYNNEI. The CDR3 DNA follows: TGTGCCAGCAGTGAACGGGGCGGGAGGGGCACAGATACGCAGTATTTT. This gives the protein CASSERGGRGTDTQYF. Complete variable domain (other parts from reference TRBV2 and TRBJ2-3): EPEVTQTPSHQVTQMGQEVILRCVPISNHLYFYWYRQILGQKVEFLVSFYNNEISEKSEIFDDQFSVERPDGSNFTLKIRSTKLEDSAMYFCASSERGGRGTDTQYFGPGTRLTVL.

The chain recombines TRBV30 with TRBJ2-2; D is uncertain. The CDR3 length is 12 residues. V was pared by 1 base and J by 6 bases, with 6 bases between. Germline V gives CDR1 GTSNPN, CDR2 SVGIG (reference sequence). DNA for the CDR3: TGTGCCTGGAGTGCCACGGCCGGGGAGCTGTTTTTT. It yields the protein CAWSATAGELFF.

The chain recombines TRBV7-8 with TRBJ2-3; D is perhaps TRBD2 (6 bases). The CDR3 length is 17 residues. The germline gives CDR1 SGHVS, CDR2 FQNEAQ. The germline V and J ends were trimmed by 8 bases and 0 bases, with 21 bases remaining between them. CDR3 residues: CASLRASVLYSTDTQYF. In DNA, the CDR3 is TGTGCCAGCCTTAGGGCTAGCGTCCTTTATAGCACAGATACGCAGTATTTT.

V is TRBV30 and J is TRBJ1-5, with 9 positions matching TRBD1. The junction had 7 bases not matched to a gene; V was cut back by 0 bases and J by 1 base. Germline loops: CDR1 GTSNPN, CDR2 SVGIG (reference sequence). The CDR3 loop spans 17 amino acids. CDR3 DNA: TGTGCCTGGAGTGTACACAGGGGGCGAGGGAGCAATCAGCCCCAGCATTTT. It is translated as CAWSVHRGRGSNQPQHF.

This clone was recorded only once. This rearrangement joins TRBV11-2 to TRBJ1-1; D not resolved. In germline, CDR1 is SGHAT, CDR2 FQNNGV. The length of the CDR3 is 16 residues. Trimming shortened V by 1 base and J by 1 base, and 13 bases separated the two germline ends. DNA of the CDR3: TGTGCCAGCAGCTTAGCGGCCAGGCGCTCGAACACTGAAGCTTTCTTT. It encodes CASSLAARRSNTEAFF.

The chain uses TRBV5-1 and TRBJ2-7; TRBD1 is a possible D gene (6 bases). The CDR3 has 13 residues. Germline loops: CDR1 SGHRS, CDR2 YFSETQ. Trimming removed 6 bases from V and 2 bases from J, with 12 bases in between. For the CDR3, the DNA is TGCGCCAGCACCTCAGACAGGACCTACGAGCAGTACTTC. This encodes CASTSDRTYEQYF.

This sequence joins TRBV7-2 and TRBJ2-1; 8 positions match TRBD1. The CDR3 is 15 residues long. Losses at the gene ends were 2 bases for V and 5 bases for J; bases not matched to a gene: 5. From germline, CDR1 is SGHTA and CDR2 FQGNSA. This chain's CDR3 is CASSLNRGVDNEQFF. The CDR3 DNA reads as TGTGCCAGCAGCTTAAACAGGGGGGTAGACAATGAGCAGTTCTTC.

This sequence joins TRBV27 and TRBJ2-2; no firm D call. From germline, CDR1 is MNHEY and CDR2 SMNVEV (reference sequence). Trimming removed 3 bases at V and 4 bases at J, with 15 bases between. This CDR3 is built from 16 residues. CDR3 in DNA: TGTGCCAGCAGTTTGGGCTTCAATAAACCCACCGGGGAGCTGTTTTTT. Its protein product is CASSLGFNKPTGELFF.

This clone was seen just once. This chain joins TRBV27 and TRBJ1-5, with D unresolved. The length of the CDR3 is 16 residues. The germline gives CDR1 MNHEY, CDR2 SMNVEV (reference sequence). V was shortened by 0 bases and J by 7 bases, with 16 bases between the two germline ends. CDR3 sequence (DNA): TGTGCCAGCAGTTTATCTTCGGGTACACCCAACCAGCCCCAGCATTTT. Translated, it gives CASSLSSGTPNQPQHF.

The chain recombines TRBV5-1 with TRBJ1-5; D unclear. The CDR3 has 14 amino acids. The V end lost 0 bases, the J end lost 2 bases, and 6 bases lay between the germline ends. Per the germline V gene, CDR1 is SGHRS and CDR2 is YFSETQ. CDR3 loop: CASSLDSGNQPQHF. The DNA of the CDR3 is TGCGCCAGCAGCTTGGATAGTGGCAATCAGCCCCAGCATTTT.

This rearrangement joins TRBV11-2 to TRBJ2-1; 11 bases align to TRBD2. Looked up from germline, CDR1 is SGHAT and CDR2 is FQNNGV. The CDR3 length is 16 residues. J gave up 5 bases and V 2 bases, and 5 bases lay outside the gene matches. CDR3 sequence: CASSLLAGGLNNEQFF. The CDR3 DNA reads as TGTGCCAGCAGCTTATTAGCGGGAGGGCTAAACAATGAGCAGTTCTTC.

The chain is built from TRBV7-3 and TRBJ1-1; 7 nucleotides match TRBD1. With V trimmed by 3 bases and J by 6 bases, 4 bases remained unmatched. Germline CDR1 reads SGHTA; CDR2 reads FQGTGA. This CDR3 comprises 13 residues. In DNA, the CDR3 is TGTGCCAGCAGCTTCGACAGGGTAGCTGAAGCTTTCTTT. It codes for CASSFDRVAEAFF.